The rows below give T cell receptor beta chains drawn from one sample of a study of T cell changes during pregnancy in multiple sclerosis. Method: immunoSEQ multiplex PCR; TCRdb's copy keeps in-frame clones and lacks some. This table holds under 80,000 clones, 80% to 95% found once. Sequencing used peripheral blood, obtained after pregnancy. The receptors here all came from a female donor in good health, enrolled as a control in a pregnancy study. CDR3s include the opening cysteine and the closing phenylalanine or tryptophan. Each record gives: J gene, V gene, D gene, clone size, CDR3 DNA, CDR3 protein. The D gene is left open where the match is weak. Only some rows state a clone size, as once, few, many or a class for expanded clones.

TRBJ2-7,TRBV2,TRBD1,.,TGTGCCAGCATTGGGGACAGGCTCCACGAGCAGTACTTC,CASIGDRLHEQYF
TRBJ2-1,TRBV5-1,TRBD2,.,TGCGCCAGCAGCTTGAAGGTTCTTAGCGGGGGGCCGGACAATGAGCAGTTCTTC,CASSLKVLSGGPDNEQFF
TRBJ2-3,TRBV7-3,.,once,TGTGCCAGCAGCCCTTCGGGGAGTAAAGCAGATACGCAGTATTTT,CASSPSGSKADTQYF
TRBJ2-5,TRBV2,.,.,TGTGCCTGTAAGCTGGTTGGAGAGACCCAGTACTTC,CACKLVGETQYF
TRBJ2-7,TRBV4-2,.,.,TGTGCCAGCAGCCAAGAGGGGGCAGCCGCCTACGAGCAGTACTTC,CASSQEGAAAYEQYF
TRBJ2-3,TRBV7-9,TRBD2,.,TGTGCCAGCAGCCAACTAGCGGGGTGGGGCACAGATACGCAGTATTTT,CASSQLAGWGTDTQYF
TRBJ2-1,TRBV28,TRBD1,.,TGTGCCAGCAGTTCCCCAGGACAGGGGGCCAATGAGCAGTTCTTC,CASSSPGQGANEQFF
TRBJ2-1,TRBV6-1,TRBD2,medium-sized,TGTGCCAGCAGTGAACTAGCGGGGGGGTACAATGAGCAGTTCTTC,CASSELAGGYNEQFF
TRBJ2-7,TRBV5-6,.,.,TGTGCCAGCAGCTTGGCGGGGGTGTCCCTGTTGTGGGAGCAGTACTTC,CASSLAGVSLLWEQYF
TRBJ2-7,TRBV5-5,TRBD2,.,TGTGCCAGCAGCCACCGGGGGGGCGAGCAGTACTTC,CASSHRGGEQYF
TRBJ2-2,TRBV4-1,.,.,TGCGCCAGCAGTGTGCAGGGGAACACCGGGGAGCTGTTTTTT,CASSVQGNTGELFF
TRBJ1-1,TRBV6-5,TRBD1,.,TGTGCCAGCAGTTACTATAACAGGGGTGCATCTGAAGCTTTCTTT,CASSYYNRGASEAFF
TRBJ1-6,TRBV6-5,.,.,TGTGCCAGCAGGCCACAGGGATGGGGAAATTCACCCCTCCACTTT,CASRPQGWGNSPLHF
TRBJ1-1,TRBV28,.,.,TGTGCCAGCCCCCCCGTGGAAGGGGAGAACACTGAAGCTTTCTTT,CASPPVEGENTEAFF
TRBJ2-5,TRBV15,.,.,TGTGCCACCAGCAGAGAAGGGGCAGCACTGGAGACCCAGTACTTC,CATSREGAALETQYF
TRBJ2-5,TRBV4-3,TRBD2,.,TGCGCCAGCAGCCAAGAATTAAGCGGGAGTGCGACCCAGTACTTC,CASSQELSGSATQYF